The sequence of this TCR beta chain was determined in a study of blood T cells in healthy people across ages. Study details: Per every two T cells, about one barcoded beta molecule was captured by template switching.

Findings and limits, study-wide: Observed TCR beta diversity per million T cells went down as age went up. This fall followed a roughly linear course with age.

As regards this clonotype: The antigen remains undetermined.

The V gene's germline CDR1 is SGDLS and CDR2 YYNGEE. This CDR3 spans 17 amino acids. Trimming removed 4 bases from V and 0 bases from J; junction bases left unmatched: 9. A second PCR, run for about 6 to 11 cycles, used a sample-barcoded 5' primer plus a J-beta primer mix. Each CDR3 protein is one row after TCRdb ran MiXCR on the 5' RACE reads. The sample lists 850,000 to 1,100,000 distinct CDR3 sequences; 35% to 40% were seen once. The genes are TRBV9 and TRBJ2-1; 8 nucleotides line up with TRBD1. The receptor's source is a man between 18 and 29 years old in good health. Sequencing input: blood. CDR3 sequence (DNA): TGTGCCAGCAGCCCAAGACAGGGGCTCAGCTCCTACAATGAGCAGTTCTTC. Its protein is CASSPRQGLSSYNEQFF.